This T cell receptor (beta chain) was sequenced during a study of cytomegalovirus exposure and HLA in healthy donors. Study-level findings and limits: Using a false discovery rate of 0.05, a later analysis showed that approximately 16,000 TCR beta sequences were associated with HLA alleles. It was shown in a later analysis that HLA-associated TCR beta chains were more clonally expanded than other, equally common chains. Judged likely to be a sequencing artifact was a cluster of highly shared sequence variants.

Primers for the PCR totalled 60 Vbeta and 13 Jbeta. Profiled with immunoSEQ multiplex PCR; TCRdb holds only in-frame clones, not every one. The listing contains some 72,000 clones. A word on this clone: The antigen remains unidentified. Compared with germline, one end of the junction differs, possibly owing to a read error.

The germline V gene has CDR1 GTSNPN and CDR2 SVGIG (reference sequence). This CDR3 is built from 15 residues. The rearrangement uses TRBV30 and TRBJ2-1; D may correspond to TRBD1 or TRBD2 (5 bases each). This TCR derives from a boy aged 10-17 years in good health and CMV-seronegative. Sequenced: PBMCs. The CDR3 loop reads CAGSVRWGSDNEQFF. The CDR3 nucleotides read TGTGCCGGGAGTGTACGGTGGGGCTCCGACAATGAGCAGTTCTTC.